Below, 12 T cell receptor beta chains from the same sample are listed, as sequenced in a study of T-cell reconstitution after alpha-beta-depleted transplantation in children. Unique molecular identifiers were built into the TCRbeta library. One entry per CDR3 protein results from TCRdb running MiXCR on the PCR reads. The profile covers a few hundred thousand distinct CDR3 sequences, with around 20% appearing a single time and 3% to 4% taken by the ten largest. Sequenced material: PBMCs from the stem cell graft donor, taken from the stem cell graft. The receptor source for this set is a human donor who donated a stem cell graft to a child with acute myeloid leukemia.

In this sample, this clonotype turned up a few times. V and J are TRBV5-1 and TRBJ1-3; D gene unclear. CDR1 is SGHRS and CDR2 is YFSETQ in the germline V gene. V was clipped by 0 bases and J by 1 base, with 11 bases between them. The CDR3 runs 16 residues. CDR3: CASSLAGIESGNTIYF. CDR3 in DNA: TGCGCCAGCAGCTTGGCGGGGATTGAATCTGGAAACACCATATATTTT.

The chain joins TRBV25-1 to TRBJ1-2; D unclear. Trimming cost V 1 base and J 6 bases, with 3 bases left between them. CDR3 length equals 11 residues. In germline, CDR1 is MGHDK, CDR2 SYGVNS. CDR3 region: CASSELDGYTF. The DNA for the CDR3 is TGTGCCAGCAGTGAATTGGATGGCTACACCTTC.

The genes are TRBV9 and TRBJ2-3; unclear D gene. Germline V gives CDR1 SGDLS, CDR2 YYNGEE. The CDR3 is made up of 14 amino acids. Trimming left V 6 bases short and J 2 bases short, with 13 bases between. The CDR3 DNA follows: TGTGCCAGCAATTTAGGCCGGAACACAGATACGCAGTATTTT. Translation gives CASNLGRNTDTQYF.

This clonotype was detected once. This rearrangement joins TRBV10-3 to TRBJ2-7, with a tentative D call TRBD1 (6 bases). V was clipped by 11 bases and J by 1 base, with 12 bases between them. Looked up from germline, CDR1 is ENHRY and CDR2 is SYGVKD. CDR3 length: 12 residues. CDR3 DNA: TGTGCCCTCGGGACACCGTCCTACGAGCAGTACTTC. Translated, it gives CALGTPSYEQYF.

This clonotype was observed a handful of times. V and J are TRBV6-1 and TRBJ2-3; TRBD1 aligns across 8 bases. Trimming took 6 bases from V and 2 from J; bases not matched to a gene: 7. This CDR3 region has 15 residues. CDR1 is MNHNS and CDR2 is SASEGT in the germline V gene. Here the CDR3 DNA reads TGTGCCAGCAGACCGGGACAGGCCTTCACAGATACGCAGTATTTT. It specifies CASRPGQAFTDTQYF.

The chain employs TRBV12-3 or TRBV12-4 and TRBJ2-1; D gene uncertain. Trimming removed 7 bases from V and 9 bases from J, with 16 bases in between. CDR3 size: 13 residues. The CDR3 DNA is TGTGCCAGCATCGGAGCCGGGCTCAGTGAGCAGTTCTTC. Protein sequence: CASIGAGLSEQFF.

The J gene is TRBJ2-1, the V gene TRBV25-1; TRBD2 aligns across 10 bases. The V gene end was trimmed by 5 bases and the J gene end by 10 bases; junction bases not matched to a gene: 8. The CDR3 covers 14 residues. Germline-derived CDR1 and CDR2 are MGHDK and SYGVNS. The CDR3 region has the DNA TGTGCCAGCAGTCGTCTAGCGGGAGTGGTGGAGCAGTTCTTC. Its protein is CASSRLAGVVEQFF. Together with reference TRBV25-1 and TRBJ2-1, the CDR3 gives the full variable domain: EADIYQTPRYLVIGTGKKITLECSQTMGHDKMYWYQQDPGMELHLIHYSYGVNSTEKGDLSSESTVSRIRTEHFPLTLESARPSHTSQYLCASSRLAGVVEQFFGPGTRLTVL.

Ten or more counts support this clonotype. V usage is TRBV20-1 and J usage is TRBJ2-1; D remains unclear. V lost 3 bases, J lost 5 bases, and 8 bases lay in between. The CDR3 covers 12 residues. Germline V gives CDR1 DFQATT, CDR2 SNEGSKA (reference sequence). CDR3 nucleotide sequence: TGCAGTGCTAGGGCGCGGCACAATGAGCAGTTCTTC. Translating gives CSARARHNEQFF.

This clonotype has a count of ten or more. The V gene is TRBV12-3 or TRBV12-4, the J gene TRBJ2-7, with a weak D call TRBD1 (5 bases). Trimming removed 6 bases from V and 3 bases from J, with 12 bases in between. This CDR3 comprises 13 residues. CDR3 nucleotides: TGTGCCAGCAGACCGACAGCCAGCTACGAGCAGTACTTC. As protein: CASRPTASYEQYF.

In its sample, this clonotype was seen many times. This CDR3 is CSVEGLAGDEQFF. The CDR3 DNA is TGCAGCGTGGAGGGACTAGCGGGAGACGAGCAGTTCTTC. The rearrangement joins TRBV29-1 to TRBJ2-1; 14 bases line up with TRBD2. V lost 6 bases, J lost 10 bases, and 5 bases stayed unmatched. Germline V gives CDR1 SQVTM, CDR2 ANQGSEA. This CDR3 has 13 amino acids.

V and J are TRBV12-3 or TRBV12-4 and TRBJ1-2, with D unresolved. The V and J ends lost 1 base and 6 bases respectively, with 9 bases between them. This CDR3 is built from 13 residues. The DNA for the CDR3 is TGTGCCAGCAGTTTAGGAGCTAATGATGGCTACACCTTC. This encodes CASSLGANDGYTF.

This clonotype was counted only a few times. The chain has TRBV20-1 and TRBJ2-1, with TRBD2 matching over 10 bases. The length of the CDR3 is 14 residues. Germline CDR1 and CDR2: DFQATT and SNEGSKA (reference sequence). V dropped 7 bases and J dropped 0; count of bases not matched to a gene: 3. The CDR3 nucleotides read TGCAGTGGAAAGCGGGAGGGCTCCTACAATGAGCAGTTCTTC. Translation: CSGKREGSYNEQFF.